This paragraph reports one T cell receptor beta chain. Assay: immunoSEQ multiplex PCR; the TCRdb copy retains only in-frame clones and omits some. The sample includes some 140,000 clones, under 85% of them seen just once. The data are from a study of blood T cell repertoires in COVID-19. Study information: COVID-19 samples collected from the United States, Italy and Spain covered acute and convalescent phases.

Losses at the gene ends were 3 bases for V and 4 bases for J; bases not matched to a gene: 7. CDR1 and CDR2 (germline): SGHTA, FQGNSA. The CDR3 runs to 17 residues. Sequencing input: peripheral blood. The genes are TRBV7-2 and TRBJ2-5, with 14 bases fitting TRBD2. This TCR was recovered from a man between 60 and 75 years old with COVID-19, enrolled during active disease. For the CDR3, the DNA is TGTGCCAGCAGCTTGGCGGGACTAGCGGGAGTGAGAGAGACCCAGTACTTC. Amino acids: CASSLAGLAGVRETQYF.